This section outlines one T cell receptor (beta chain) sequence together with its context. What it recognizes is unknown. The assay was immunoSEQ multiplex PCR, and TCRdb's table has in-frame clones only and misses some. Of about 79,000 clones in the sample, approximately 94% were seen once. The CDR3 is made up of 14 amino acids. The V gene's germline CDR1 is MDHEN and CDR2 SYDVKM. The germline V and J ends were trimmed by 2 bases and 5 bases, with 12 bases remaining between them. This specimen belongs to a study of OX40 agonist ivuxolimab in advanced cancers. Study conclusions and caveats: With doses of 0.1 to 3.0 mg/kg, CD4+ and CD8+ blood T cells had undergone clonal expansion by week 6. The authors also found low normalized T-cell clonal expansion in some nonresponders.

This TCR derives from an adult with an advanced solid tumor such as melanoma, head and neck, liver or kidney cancer. This chain connects TRBV28 to TRBJ1-2; D is unclear. The source material was CD4+ or CD8+ T cells sorted from blood, sampled in a trial of the OX40 agonist ivuxolimab. The CDR3 DNA reads TGTGCCAGCAGTTTAAGCGTCACGTATTATGGCTACACCTTC. Amino acid sequence: CASSLSVTYYGYTF.